The clone carrying this T cell receptor (beta chain) was detected a few times. This sample was included in a study of blood T cell repertoires in COVID-19. Background on the study: Researchers got acute and convalescent COVID-19 samples from the United States, Italy and Spain. The cDNA or gDNA used as material had been derived from T cells, B-cell-depleted T cells, or PBMCs.

Original processing notes: Amplification of reference gene primers was used by the study to estimate nucleated cell counts. Some clones are missing from TCRdb's copy, which holds only in-frame ones; the method was immunoSEQ multiplex PCR. The V and J calls and clone size come from that table; D and trimming were worked out from the DNA. The profile shows approximately 160,000 clones, roughly 71% of them singletons. From germline, CDR1 is SGHVS and CDR2 FQNEAQ. Trimming shortened V by 2 bases and J by 7 bases, and 21 bases separated the two germline ends. This CDR3 region has 17 residues. The receptor was derived from a woman older than 75 with acute or convalescent COVID-19. This rearrangement joins TRBV7-8 to TRBJ2-1; perhaps TRBD2 as D (7 bases). Sequencing was done on a sample of peripheral blood. CDR3 sequence (DNA): TGTGCCAGCAGCTTAATTTGGGGGGGCGAAGTCCCTAATGAGCAGTTCTTC. Protein sequence: CASSLIWGGEVPNEQFF.